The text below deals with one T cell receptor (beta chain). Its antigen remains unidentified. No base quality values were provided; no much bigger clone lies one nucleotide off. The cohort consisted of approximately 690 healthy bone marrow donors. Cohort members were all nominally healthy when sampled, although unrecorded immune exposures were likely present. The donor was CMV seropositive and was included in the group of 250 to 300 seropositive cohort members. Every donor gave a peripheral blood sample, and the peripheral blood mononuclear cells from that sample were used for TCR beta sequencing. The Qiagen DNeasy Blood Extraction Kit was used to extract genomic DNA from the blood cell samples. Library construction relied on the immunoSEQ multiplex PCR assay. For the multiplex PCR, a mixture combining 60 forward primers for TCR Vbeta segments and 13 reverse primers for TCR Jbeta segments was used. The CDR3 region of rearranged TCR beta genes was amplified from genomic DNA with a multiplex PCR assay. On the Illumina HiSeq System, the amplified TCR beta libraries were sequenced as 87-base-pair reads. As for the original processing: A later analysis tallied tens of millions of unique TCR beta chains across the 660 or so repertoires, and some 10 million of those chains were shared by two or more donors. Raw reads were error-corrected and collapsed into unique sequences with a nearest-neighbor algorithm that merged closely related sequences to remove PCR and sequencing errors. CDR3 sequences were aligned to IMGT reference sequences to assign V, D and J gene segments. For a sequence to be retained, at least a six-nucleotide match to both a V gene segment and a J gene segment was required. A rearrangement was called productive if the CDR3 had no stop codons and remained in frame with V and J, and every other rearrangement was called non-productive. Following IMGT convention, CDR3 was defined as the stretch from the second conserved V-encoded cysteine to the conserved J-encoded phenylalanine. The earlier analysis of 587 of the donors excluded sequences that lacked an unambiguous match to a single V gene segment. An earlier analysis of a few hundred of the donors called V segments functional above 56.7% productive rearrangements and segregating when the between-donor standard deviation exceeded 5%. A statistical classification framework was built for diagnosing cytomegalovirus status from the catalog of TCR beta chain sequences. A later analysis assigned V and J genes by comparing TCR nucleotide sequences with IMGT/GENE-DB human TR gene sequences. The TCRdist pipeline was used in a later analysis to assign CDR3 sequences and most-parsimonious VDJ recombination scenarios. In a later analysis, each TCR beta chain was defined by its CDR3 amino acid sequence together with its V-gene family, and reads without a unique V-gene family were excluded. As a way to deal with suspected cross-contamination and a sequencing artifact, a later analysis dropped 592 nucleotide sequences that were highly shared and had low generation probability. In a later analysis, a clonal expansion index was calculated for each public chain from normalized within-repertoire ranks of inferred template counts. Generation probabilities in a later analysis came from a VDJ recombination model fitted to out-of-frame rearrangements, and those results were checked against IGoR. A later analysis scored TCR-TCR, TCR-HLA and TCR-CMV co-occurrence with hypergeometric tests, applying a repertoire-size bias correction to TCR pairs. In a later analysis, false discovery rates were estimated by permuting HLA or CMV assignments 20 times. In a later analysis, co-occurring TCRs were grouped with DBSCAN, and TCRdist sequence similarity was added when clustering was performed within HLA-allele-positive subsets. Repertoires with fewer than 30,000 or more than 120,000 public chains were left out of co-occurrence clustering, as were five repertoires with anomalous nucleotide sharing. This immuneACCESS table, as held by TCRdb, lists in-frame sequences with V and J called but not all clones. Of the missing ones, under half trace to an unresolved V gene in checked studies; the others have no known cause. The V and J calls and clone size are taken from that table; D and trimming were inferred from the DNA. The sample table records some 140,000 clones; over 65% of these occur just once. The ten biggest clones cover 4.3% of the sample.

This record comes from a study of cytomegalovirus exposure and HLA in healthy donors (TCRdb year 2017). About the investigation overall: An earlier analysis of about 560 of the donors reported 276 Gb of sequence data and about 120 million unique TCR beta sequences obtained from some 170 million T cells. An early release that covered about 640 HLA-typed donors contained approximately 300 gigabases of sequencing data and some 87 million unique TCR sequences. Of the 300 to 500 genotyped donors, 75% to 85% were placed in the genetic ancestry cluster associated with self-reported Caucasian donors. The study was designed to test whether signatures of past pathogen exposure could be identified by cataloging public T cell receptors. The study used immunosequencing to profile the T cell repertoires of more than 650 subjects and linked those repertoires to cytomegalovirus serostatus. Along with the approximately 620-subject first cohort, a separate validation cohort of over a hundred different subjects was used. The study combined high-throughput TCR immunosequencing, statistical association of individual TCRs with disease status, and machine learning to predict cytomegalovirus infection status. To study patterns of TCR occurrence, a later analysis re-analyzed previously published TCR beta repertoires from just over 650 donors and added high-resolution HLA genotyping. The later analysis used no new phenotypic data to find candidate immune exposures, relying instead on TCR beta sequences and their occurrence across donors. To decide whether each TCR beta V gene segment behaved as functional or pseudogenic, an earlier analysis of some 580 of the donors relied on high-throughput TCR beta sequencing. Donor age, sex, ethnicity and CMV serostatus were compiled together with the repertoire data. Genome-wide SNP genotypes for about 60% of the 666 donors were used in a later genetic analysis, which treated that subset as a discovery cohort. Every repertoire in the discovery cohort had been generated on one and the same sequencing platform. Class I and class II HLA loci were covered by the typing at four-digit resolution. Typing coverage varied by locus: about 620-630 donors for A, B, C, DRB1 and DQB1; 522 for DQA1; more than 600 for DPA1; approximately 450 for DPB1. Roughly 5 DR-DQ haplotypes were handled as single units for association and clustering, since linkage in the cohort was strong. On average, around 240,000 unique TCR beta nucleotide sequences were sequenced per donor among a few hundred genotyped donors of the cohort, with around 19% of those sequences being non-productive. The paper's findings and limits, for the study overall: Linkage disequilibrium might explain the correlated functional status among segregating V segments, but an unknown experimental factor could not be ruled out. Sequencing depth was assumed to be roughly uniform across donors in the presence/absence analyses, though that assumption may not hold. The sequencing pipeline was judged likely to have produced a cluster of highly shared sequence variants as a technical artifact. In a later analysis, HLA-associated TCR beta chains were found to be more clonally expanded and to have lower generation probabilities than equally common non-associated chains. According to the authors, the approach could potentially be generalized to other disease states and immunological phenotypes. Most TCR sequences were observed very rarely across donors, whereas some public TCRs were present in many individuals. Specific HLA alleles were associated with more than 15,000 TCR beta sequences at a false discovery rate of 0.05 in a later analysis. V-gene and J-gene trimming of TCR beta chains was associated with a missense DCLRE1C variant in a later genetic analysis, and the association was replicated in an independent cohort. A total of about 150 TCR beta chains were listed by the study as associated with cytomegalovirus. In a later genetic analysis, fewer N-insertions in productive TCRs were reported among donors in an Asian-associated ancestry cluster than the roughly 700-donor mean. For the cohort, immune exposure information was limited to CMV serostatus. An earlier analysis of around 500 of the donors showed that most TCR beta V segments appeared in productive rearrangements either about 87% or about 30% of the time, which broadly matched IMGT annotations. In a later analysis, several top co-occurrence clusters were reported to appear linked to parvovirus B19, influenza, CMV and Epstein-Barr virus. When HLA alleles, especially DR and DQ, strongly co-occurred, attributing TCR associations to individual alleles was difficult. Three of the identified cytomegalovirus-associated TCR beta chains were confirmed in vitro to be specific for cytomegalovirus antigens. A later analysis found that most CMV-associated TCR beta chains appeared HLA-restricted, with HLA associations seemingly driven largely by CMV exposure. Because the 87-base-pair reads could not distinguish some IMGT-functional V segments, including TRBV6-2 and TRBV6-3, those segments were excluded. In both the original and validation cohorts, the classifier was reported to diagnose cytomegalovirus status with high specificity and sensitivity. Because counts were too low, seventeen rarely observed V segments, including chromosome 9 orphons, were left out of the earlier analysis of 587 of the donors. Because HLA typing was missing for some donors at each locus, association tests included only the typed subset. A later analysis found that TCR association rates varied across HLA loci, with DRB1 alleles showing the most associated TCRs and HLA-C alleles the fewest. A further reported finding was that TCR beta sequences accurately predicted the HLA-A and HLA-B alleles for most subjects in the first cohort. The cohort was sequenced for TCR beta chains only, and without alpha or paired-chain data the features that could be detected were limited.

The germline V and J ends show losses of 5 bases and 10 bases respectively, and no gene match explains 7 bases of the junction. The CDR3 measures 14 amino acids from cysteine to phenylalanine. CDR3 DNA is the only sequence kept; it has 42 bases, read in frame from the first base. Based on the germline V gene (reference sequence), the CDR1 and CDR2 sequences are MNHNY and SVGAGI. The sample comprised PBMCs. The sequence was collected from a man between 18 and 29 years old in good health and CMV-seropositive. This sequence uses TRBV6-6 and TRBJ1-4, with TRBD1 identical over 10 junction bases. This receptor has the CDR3 CASSQDRGQTKLFF. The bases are TGTGCCAGCAGTCAAGACAGGGGGCAGACAAAACTGTTTTTT.